The 29 T cell receptor beta chains below were found in one sample sequenced in a study of human thymus T cells. Assay used: immunoSEQ multiplex PCR; TCRdb lists only in-frame clones, some missing. Here the sample spans roughly 120,000 clones, about 94% being singletons. Corrective heart surgery yielded resections, and these provided the thymus tissue. Material: thymus tissue. These receptors came from a boy in the first two years of life with a congenital heart defect but otherwise immunologically healthy.

In regard to this clone: Other DNA sequences in the sample encode the same CDR3. The genes are TRBV20-1 and TRBJ1-2; 7 bases are a match to TRBD1. The germline V gene encodes CDR1 DFQATT and CDR2 SNEGSKA (reference sequence). This CDR3 has 10 amino acids. The V gene end was trimmed by 7 bases and the J gene end by 6 bases; junction bases not matched to a gene: 2. The CDR3, as DNA: TGCAGTGTACAGGGGAATGGCTACACCTTC. Its protein is CSVQGNGYTF.

The V gene is TRBV7-8, the J gene TRBJ1-4; D remains ambiguous. Trimming took off 3 bases at V and 8 bases at J, with 16 bases between the two ends. The CDR3 has 15 amino acids. CDR1 is SGHVS, CDR2 FQNEAQ, per germline. The CDR3 protein is CASSFNSRRSEKLFF. The CDR3 bases are TGTGCCAGCAGCTTCAATTCGCGGAGATCCGAAAAACTGTTTTTT.

The genes are TRBV7-9 and TRBJ2-7; perhaps TRBD2 as D (7 bases). The germline V gene has CDR1 SEHNR and CDR2 FQNEAQ (reference sequence). This CDR3 region has 16 residues. The V end was cut by 5 bases, the J end by 6 bases, with 23 bases between. CDR3 sequence: CASSPAIEGGPVEQYF. The CDR3 DNA follows: TGTGCCAGCAGCCCCGCTATTGAGGGGGGGCCGGTCGAGCAGTACTTC. The full variable domain, completed using reference TRBV7-9 and TRBJ2-7, is DTGVSQNPRHKITKRGQNVTFRCDPISEHNRLYWYRQTLGQGPEFLTYFQNEAQLEKSRLLSDRFSAERPKGSFSTLEIQRTEQGDSAMYLCASSPAIEGGPVEQYFGPGTRLTVT.

The V call is TRBV5-1, the J call TRBJ2-5; tentatively, D is TRBD2 (5 bases). The V end lost 3 bases, the J end lost 5 bases, and 14 bases lay between the germline ends. Germline values: CDR1 SGHRS, CDR2 YFSETQ. The CDR3 totals 14 residues. The CDR3, as DNA: TGCGCCAGCAGCTCCGGGCTAGCCCGGGAGACCCAGTACTTC. It translates to CASSSGLARETQYF.

The chain recombines TRBV14 with TRBJ2-1; 7 nucleotides match TRBD1. The CDR3 has 15 amino acids. V gave up 2 bases and J gave up 2 bases; unmatched junction bases: 3. Per germline, CDR1 SGHDN and CDR2 FVKESK. CDR3 in amino acids: CASSQRQGPYNEQFF. The CDR3 nucleotides are TGTGCCAGCAGCCAACGACAGGGACCCTACAATGAGCAGTTCTTC.

J is TRBJ1-5 and V is TRBV7-9; 7 bases align to TRBD1. The V gene's germline CDR1 is SEHNR and CDR2 FQNEAQ (reference sequence). The length of the CDR3 is 16 residues. Trimming took 0 bases from V and 5 from J; bases not matched to a gene: 7. CDR3 bases: TGTGCCAGCAGCTTAGCCTTAGACAGGGAGGATCAGCCCCAGCATTTT. Translation gives CASSLALDREDQPQHF.

This clone was counted once. This sequence joins TRBV30 and TRBJ2-3, with 7 bases that match TRBD2. The CDR3 runs to 14 residues. Germline assignment: CDR1 GTSNPN and CDR2 SVGIG (reference sequence). Losses at the gene ends were 6 bases for V and 2 bases for J; bases not matched to a gene: 8. Here the CDR3 reads CACRLRGYTDTQYF. The CDR3 DNA follows: TGTGCCTGCCGTTTGCGGGGGTACACAGATACGCAGTATTTT.

The V and J genes are TRBV28 and TRBJ2-2; D uncertain. V was shortened by 2 bases and J by 6 bases, with 4 bases between the two germline ends. The CDR3 is 12 amino acids. Germline loops: CDR1 MDHEN, CDR2 SYDVKM. Here the CDR3 DNA reads TGTGCCAGCAGTTTAGTCCCCGGGGAGCTGTTTTTT. It translates to CASSLVPGELFF.

This clone was detected once. The V gene is TRBV5-1, the J gene TRBJ1-1; D unclear. This CDR3 is 13 amino acids long. V lost 0 bases and J 3 bases, leaving 6 bases between the germline ends. The germline V gene encodes CDR1 SGHRS and CDR2 YFSETQ. This CDR3 is CASSLDGYTEAFF. For the CDR3, the DNA is TGCGCCAGCAGCTTGGATGGGTACACTGAAGCTTTCTTT. Together with reference TRBV5-1 and TRBJ1-1, the CDR3 gives the full variable domain: KAGVTQTPRYLIKTRGQQVTLSCSPISGHRSVSWYQQTPGQGLQFLFEYFSETQRNKGNFPGRFSGRQFSNSRSEMNVSTLELGDSALYLCASSLDGYTEAFFGQGTRLTVV.

A single count supports this clone. J is TRBJ1-5 and V is TRBV5-8; D is undetermined. The ends were cut back, 4 bases at V and 6 bases at J, with 17 bases in the middle. Germline CDR1 reads SGHTS; CDR2 reads YDEGEE. The CDR3 runs 15 residues. CDR3 bases: TGTGCCAGCAGCCCCGAGGCGGACCTGGGTCAGCCCCAGCATTTT. This encodes CASSPEADLGQPQHF.

The chain combines TRBV10-3 with TRBJ2-2, with D possibly being TRBD1 (7 bases). Germline CDR1 is ENHRY and CDR2 is SYGVKD. The length of the CDR3 is 14 residues. V dropped 8 bases and J dropped 1 base, with 11 bases sitting between them. CDR3 bases: TGTGCCATCGGGAGGACAGGGAACACCGGGGAGCTGTTTTTT. Protein sequence: CAIGRTGNTGELFF.

The chain carries TRBV6-1 and TRBJ1-2, with D tentatively TRBD1 (6 bases). Germline V gives CDR1 MNHNS, CDR2 SASEGT. This CDR3 region has 15 residues. The V and J ends lost 3 bases and 7 bases respectively, with 18 bases between them. Here the CDR3 DNA reads TGTGCCAGCAGTGAGCAGGGGACCACCGCCAGTGGCTACACCTTC. Translated, it gives CASSEQGTTASGYTF.

The chain links TRBV7-6 to TRBJ2-7, with D hard to call. Germline lookup yields CDR1 SGHVS and CDR2 FNYEAQ. Trimming left V 1 base short and J 2 bases short, with 24 bases between. The CDR3 loop spans 19 amino acids. Written as DNA, the CDR3 is TGTGCCAGCAGCTTAGGGCGTAGTCTTAACACCTCACTTGCCTACGAGCAGTACTTC. This codes for CASSLGRSLNTSLAYEQYF.

V usage is TRBV11-2 and J usage is TRBJ2-1; D is ambiguous. Germline V gives CDR1 SGHAT, CDR2 FQNNGV. The V end was cut by 5 bases, the J end by 7 bases, with 12 bases between. The CDR3 spans 13 residues. The CDR3 coding sequence is TGTGCCAGCAGCCGAGAAGTTCTGAATGAGCAGTTCTTC. It encodes CASSREVLNEQFF. The complete variable domain, with remaining parts taken from reference TRBV11-2 and TRBJ2-1, reads EAGVAQSPRYKIIEKRQSVAFWCNPISGHATLYWYQQILGQGPKLLIQFQNNGVVDDSQLPKDRFSAERLKGVDSTLKIQPAKLEDSAVYLCASSREVLNEQFFGPGTRLTVL.

This clone occurred a few times. V usage is TRBV5-4 and J usage is TRBJ2-1, with D perhaps matching TRBD2 (5 bases). Trimming took off 4 bases at V and 0 bases at J, with 11 bases between the two ends. Germline CDR1 SGHNT, CDR2 YYREEE (reference sequence). The CDR3 runs 15 residues. CDR3 bases: TGTGCCAGCAGCCGTTTTCGGGGCTCCTACAATGAGCAGTTCTTC. The encoded protein is CASSRFRGSYNEQFF.

The chain is built from TRBV4-1 and TRBJ2-2; 9 bases line up with TRBD2. This CDR3 is built from 18 residues. J lost 3 bases, V lost 5 bases, and 13 bases had no gene match. Germline CDR1 is MGHRA and CDR2 is YSYEKL. The CDR3, as DNA: TGCGCCAGCAGCACCTTGAGCGGGGGGTATGAAGACACCGGGGAGCTGTTTTTT. Protein sequence: CASSTLSGGYEDTGELFF.

J is TRBJ2-3 and V is TRBV29-1, with 9 bases matching TRBD2. After removal of 7 bases from V and 8 bases from J, the junction contained 13 bases not matched to a gene. Germline V CDR1 and CDR2: SQVTM, ANQGSEA. The CDR3 loop spans 14 amino acids. The CDR3 protein is CSGRKAGGLSTQYF. CDR3 in DNA: TGCAGCGGGCGGAAGGCGGGGGGGCTTAGTACGCAGTATTTT.

The chain carries TRBV15 and TRBJ2-7, with 9 positions matching TRBD1. Germline V gene sequence: CDR1 LNHNV, CDR2 YYDKDF (reference sequence). Losses at the gene ends were 0 bases for V and 3 bases for J; bases not matched to a gene: 12. The CDR3 runs 18 residues. The DNA of the CDR3 is TGTGCCACCAGCAGAGATCTTAGACTGGGACAGGGCTACTACGAGCAGTACTTC. It translates to CATSRDLRLGQGYYEQYF.

The chain recombines TRBV7-2 with TRBJ2-3, with D perhaps matching TRBD1 or TRBD2 (5 bases each). Looked up from germline, CDR1 is SGHTA and CDR2 is FQGNSA. This CDR3 is 13 amino acids long. V lost 6 bases and J 9 bases, leaving 16 bases between the germline ends. This chain's CDR3 is CASSLDWGRTQYF. The CDR3 nucleotides read TGTGCCAGCAGTTTGGACTGGGGCAGGACGCAGTATTTT.

The chain links TRBV28 to TRBJ1-6; TRBD1 is a possible D gene (6 bases). Germline V gene sequence: CDR1 MDHEN, CDR2 SYDVKM. V was cut by 6 bases and J by 0 bases, with 15 bases left in between. The CDR3 contains 17 residues. The CDR3 loop reads CASRPSDRSSYNSPLHF. DNA of the CDR3: TGTGCCAGCAGGCCTTCAGACAGGAGCTCCTATAATTCACCCCTCCACTTT.

V usage is TRBV28 and J usage is TRBJ2-2; D is possibly TRBD1 or TRBD2 (5 bases each). CDR1 MDHEN and CDR2 SYDVKM come from the germline V gene. The CDR3 totals 14 residues. V lost 6 bases and J 2 bases, leaving 10 bases between the germline ends. CDR3 in amino acids: CASRRDLNTGELFF. In DNA, the CDR3 is TGTGCCAGCAGGAGGGACCTCAACACCGGGGAGCTGTTTTTT.

The J gene is TRBJ2-7, the V gene TRBV5-3; D remains unclear. TRBV5-3 is given ORF status, its function remaining uncertain. V lost 0 bases, J lost 5 bases, and 3 bases lay in between. This CDR3 comprises 11 residues. This CDR3 reads CARSLVNEQYF. As DNA, the CDR3 is TGTGCCAGAAGCTTGGTCAACGAGCAGTACTTC.

The CDR3 DNA reads TGTGCCAGCAGTCCGCGGACAGGGGAGGTCTACGAGCAGTACTTC. Residues: CASSPRTGEVYEQYF. This chain joins TRBV2 and TRBJ2-7, with TRBD1 matching over 9 bases. The CDR3 totals 15 residues. V shed 5 bases, J shed 3 bases, and the junction held 8 bases outside the gene matches. The germline CDR1 and CDR2 sequences are SNHLY and FYNNEI.

The chain recombines TRBV10-1 with TRBJ2-7; maybe TRBD2 (6 bases). Trimming removed 6 bases at V and 0 bases at J, with 9 bases between. The length of the CDR3 is 13 residues. Germline-derived CDR1 and CDR2 are WNHNN and SYGVQD (reference sequence). The CDR3: CASSGDSSYEQYF. CDR3 coding DNA: TGCGCCAGCAGCGGGGACTCCTCCTACGAGCAGTACTTC.

The V and J genes are TRBV5-1 and TRBJ2-5; D unclear. The germline CDR1 and CDR2 sequences are SGHRS and YFSETQ. CDR3 length: 15 amino acids. The V end was cut by 0 bases, the J end by 0 bases, with 9 bases between. The CDR3 is CASSLGQAYQETQYF. The DNA of the CDR3 is TGCGCCAGCAGCTTGGGCCAGGCGTACCAAGAGACCCAGTACTTC.

Here the CDR3 reads CASSRRTPPNEKLFF. For the CDR3, the DNA is TGTGCCAGCTCCCGGAGGACACCACCTAATGAAAAACTGTTTTTT. The chain joins TRBV18 to TRBJ1-4, with TRBD1 as a possible D gene (5 bases). Looked up from germline, CDR1 is KGHSH and CDR2 is LQKENI. CDR3 length: 15 residues. Trimming shortened V by 6 bases and J by 3 bases, and 14 bases separated the two germline ends.

The rearrangement uses TRBV7-3 and TRBJ2-1, with D maybe TRBD1 (6 bases). Germline CDR1 and CDR2: SGHTA and FQGTGA. V shed 5 bases and J shed 10 bases, with 24 bases lying between them. The CDR3 runs to 16 residues. CDR3 in amino acids: CASSQLDRTMKSEQFF. In nucleotides, the CDR3 is TGTGCCAGCAGCCAATTAGACAGGACCATGAAGAGCGAGCAGTTCTTC.

This sequence joins TRBV15 and TRBJ1-3; D not resolved. CDR3 length equals 19 residues. V was shortened by 0 bases and J by 8 bases, with 26 bases between the two germline ends. The germline CDR1 and CDR2 sequences are LNHNV and YYDKDF (reference sequence). CDR3 region: CATSRESPGTYPPEYTIYF. The DNA for the CDR3 is TGTGCCACCAGCAGAGAATCTCCGGGAACATATCCTCCGGAGTACACCATATATTTT.

The J gene is TRBJ2-5, the V gene TRBV6-7; 9 bases map to TRBD2. TRBV6-7 belongs to the ORF category, with a function that is uncertain. V was clipped by 1 base and J by 1 base; unmatched bases: 1. The CDR3 extends over 15 amino acids. This chain's CDR3 is CASSYWRGGQETQYF. The CDR3 coding sequence is TGTGCCAGCAGTTACTGGCGGGGGGGCCAAGAGACCCAGTACTTC.